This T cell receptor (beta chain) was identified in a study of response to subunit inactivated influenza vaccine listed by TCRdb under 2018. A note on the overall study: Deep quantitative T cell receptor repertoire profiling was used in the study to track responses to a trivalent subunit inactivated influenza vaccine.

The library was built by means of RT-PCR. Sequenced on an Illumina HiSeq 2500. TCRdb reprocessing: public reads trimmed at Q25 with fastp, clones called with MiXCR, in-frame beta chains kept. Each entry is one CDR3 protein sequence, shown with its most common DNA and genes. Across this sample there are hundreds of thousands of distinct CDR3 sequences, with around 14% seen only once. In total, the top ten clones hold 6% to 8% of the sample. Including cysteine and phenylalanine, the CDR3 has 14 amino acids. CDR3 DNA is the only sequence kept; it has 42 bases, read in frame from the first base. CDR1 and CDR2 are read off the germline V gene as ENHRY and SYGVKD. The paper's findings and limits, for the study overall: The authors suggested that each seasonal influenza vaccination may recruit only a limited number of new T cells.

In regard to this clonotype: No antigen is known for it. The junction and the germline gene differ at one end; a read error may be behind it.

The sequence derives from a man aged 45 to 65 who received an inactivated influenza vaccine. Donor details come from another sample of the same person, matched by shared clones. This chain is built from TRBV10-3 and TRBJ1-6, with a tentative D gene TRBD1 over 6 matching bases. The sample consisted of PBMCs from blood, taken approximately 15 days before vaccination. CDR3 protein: CAISDGGPDSPLLF. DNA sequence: TGTGCCATCAGTGACGGGGGCCCAGATTCACCCCTCCTCTTT.